This T cell receptor (beta chain) originates from a study of identical twins (dated by TCRdb to 2016 to 2017). With regard to the full study: To test whether fetal clonotypes persist, this study deep-sequenced TCR alpha and beta repertoires from monozygotic twins, from unrelated adults of various ages, and from cord blood. Replicate twin experiments were performed at different times using different library preparation protocols to rule out contamination. Points the paper makes about the study in general: The excess sharing between twins in beta out-of-frame sequences was weaker because fewer shared sequences reduced the signal-to-noise ratio. Fewer insertions were carried by abundant cord blood beta clonotypes; a weaker similar trend was observed in young adult naive repertoires, while no such trend was observed in memory repertoires. Out-of-frame TCR alpha sharing in monozygotic twins was systematically underestimated by recombination models, whereas sharing between unrelated individuals was in agreement with the recombination models. Because the same donors could not be followed over many years, conclusions were based on cross-sectional statistical analysis. Compared with coincidental sharing between unrelated individuals, an excess of low generation-probability sequences was observed among out-of-frame TCR alpha sequences shared between twins. Invariant T cells such as MAIT and iNKT could partly confound zero-insertion analyses, although diverse VJ usage argued against such confounding for most clonotypes.

Trimming accounts for 5 bases at V and 5 bases at J, while the number of junction bases matched to no gene is 1. The CDR3 goes from the cysteine to the phenylalanine over 12 residues. The sequence is cut down to CDR3 DNA, 36 bases in frame from base 1. Per the germline V gene (reference sequence), DFQATT is the CDR1 and SNEGSKA is the CDR2. Every donor in the study was a healthy Caucasian. Three pairs of female monozygotic twins, all aged about 18 to 29 years, were included in the twin cohort. RNA for TCR libraries was isolated from peripheral blood mononuclear cells. A remark on this clonotype: This receptor's antigen is unknown. No clone much larger than this one lies a single base away; base qualities are absent.

Library generation was performed with 5' RACE. The listed sequencing device is Illumina HiSeq 2000. A universal primer binding site was added through template switching, and the final cDNA carried a unique molecular identifier so that TCR cDNA molecules could be counted accurately. Specific primers in the conserved constant-segment region were used to synthesize first-strand cDNA for TCR alpha and beta chains. To control for contamination, each cDNA library was double barcoded with a SMART-Mk sample barcode plus Illumina barcodes. TruSeq adapter sequences along with Illumina sample barcodes were introduced in two successive PCR steps. TCR alpha and beta cDNA libraries were sequenced on the Illumina HiSeq platform with custom primers. The study's processing was this. MiGEC processed the raw reads to extract unique molecular identifiers, while MiXCR was used to determine the CDR3 positions. For each individual, recombination models were inferred using an EM algorithm with the repgenHMM and IGoR tools. Shared clonotypes were analyzed with the tcR package in R, and sharing was normalized by the product of cloneset sizes. To study raw recombination free of thymic and clonal selection effects, out-of-frame nonproductive sequences were analyzed. Clones were called with MiXCR by TCRdb after fastp trimmed the public reads at Q25, and only in-frame beta chains were retained. CDR3 protein duplicates are merged, each entry listing the most common genes and DNA. Here the V and J calls rest on TCRdb's processing, not on the authors' analysis. This sample comprises some 690,000 distinct CDR3 sequences, around 21% of them detected only once. The top ten constitute 4% to 5.5% of the sample.

The sample was also reused in another study, on T cells expressing NK-cell markers. As described in the second report: TCR beta-chain repertoires were profiled in sorted CD3+CD56+NKG2C+, CD3+CD56+NKG2C- and CD3+CD56-NKG2C+ T-cell subsets from about 8 donors. Among the eight sequenced donors, only one was HCMV-seronegative, while the other seven were HCMV-seropositive. In several experiments an anti-gammadeltaTCR antibody was added to restrict sorting to alphabetaTCR-expressing T cells. In 6 or 7 donors, the dominant CD3+CD56+NKG2C+ clonotypes ranked among the top 10 CD8+ clonotypes, making up about 1.0-7.5% of CD8+ T cells. Those dominant clonotypes were again the most abundant among CD3+CD56-NKG2C+ cells in four donors, at about 25-65%. It remained unclear whether the expanded NKG2C-expressing T cell clones were specific for HCMV antigens. All eight donors whose samples were sequenced were randomly selected healthy volunteers, three of them men and five women. To determine HCMV serostatus, a commercial ELISA kit was used to detect HCMV-specific IgG in serum. For about 6 donors, unsorted PBMC were also used to sequence bulk peripheral blood T-cell repertoires. MIGEC was used to demultiplex reads and group the reads by UMI, and MiTCR was used to assemble and quantify clonotypes. To remove erroneous sequences, TCR cDNA sequences were retained only when supported by two or more reads. The tcR package was used for downstream repertoire analysis, and clonotypes were matched across fractions by CDR3 nucleotide sequence plus V segment. VDJmatch was used to annotate antigen specificity against VDJdb, with one amino acid substitution in CDR3 permitted.

The TCR originated in a woman between 18 and 29 years old in good health. The receptor chain draws on TRBV20-1 and TRBJ2-5, with 11 bases in between that match TRBD1. Source material: PBMCs. The nucleotide sequence reads TGCAGTGCTTGGACAGGGGGCGAGACCCAGTACTTC. Its protein product is CSAWTGGETQYF.